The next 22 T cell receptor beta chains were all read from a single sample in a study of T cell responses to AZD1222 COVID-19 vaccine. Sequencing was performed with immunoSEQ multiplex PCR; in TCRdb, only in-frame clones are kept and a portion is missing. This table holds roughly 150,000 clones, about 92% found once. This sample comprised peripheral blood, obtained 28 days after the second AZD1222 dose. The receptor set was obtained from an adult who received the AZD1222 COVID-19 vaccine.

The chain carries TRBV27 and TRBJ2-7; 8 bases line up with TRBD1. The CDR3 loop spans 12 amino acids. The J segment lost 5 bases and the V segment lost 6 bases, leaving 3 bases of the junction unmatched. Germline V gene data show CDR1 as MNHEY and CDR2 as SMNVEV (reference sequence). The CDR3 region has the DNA TGTGCCAGCAGAAGGACAGGGAACGAGCAGTACTTC. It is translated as CASRRTGNEQYF.

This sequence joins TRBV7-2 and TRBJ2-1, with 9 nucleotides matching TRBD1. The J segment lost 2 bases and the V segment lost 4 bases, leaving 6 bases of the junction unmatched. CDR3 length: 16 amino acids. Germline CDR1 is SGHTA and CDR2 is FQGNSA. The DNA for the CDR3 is TGTGCCAGCAGCTCAGGACAGGGGACCACCTACAATGAGCAGTTCTTC. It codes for CASSSGQGTTYNEQFF.

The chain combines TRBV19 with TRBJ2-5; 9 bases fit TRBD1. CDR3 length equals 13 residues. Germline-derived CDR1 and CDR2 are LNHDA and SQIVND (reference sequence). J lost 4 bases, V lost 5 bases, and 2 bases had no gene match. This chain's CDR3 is CASSGTGLETQYF. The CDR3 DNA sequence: TGTGCCAGTAGTGGGACAGGGTTAGAGACCCAGTACTTC.

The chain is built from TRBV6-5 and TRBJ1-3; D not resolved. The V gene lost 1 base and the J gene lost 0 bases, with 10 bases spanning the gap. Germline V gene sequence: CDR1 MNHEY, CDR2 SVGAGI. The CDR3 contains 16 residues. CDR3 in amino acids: CASSYYAADSGNTIYF. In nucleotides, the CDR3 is TGTGCCAGCAGTTACTACGCGGCAGACTCTGGAAACACCATATATTTT.

For the CDR3, the DNA is TGTGCCAGCAGTTACGACGGCAACTATGGCTACACCTTC. It specifies CASSYDGNYGYTF. This sequence joins TRBV6-5 and TRBJ1-2, with D unresolved. Germline V CDR1 and CDR2: MNHEY, SVGAGI. Trimming took 2 bases from V and 2 from J, leaving 6 bases between them. The CDR3 spans 13 residues.

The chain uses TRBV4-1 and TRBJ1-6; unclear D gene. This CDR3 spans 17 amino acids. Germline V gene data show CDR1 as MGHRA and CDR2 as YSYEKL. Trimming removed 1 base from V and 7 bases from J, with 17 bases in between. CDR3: CASSQGVGEGENSPLHF. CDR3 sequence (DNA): TGCGCCAGCAGCCAAGGAGTGGGAGAGGGTGAGAATTCACCCCTCCACTTT.

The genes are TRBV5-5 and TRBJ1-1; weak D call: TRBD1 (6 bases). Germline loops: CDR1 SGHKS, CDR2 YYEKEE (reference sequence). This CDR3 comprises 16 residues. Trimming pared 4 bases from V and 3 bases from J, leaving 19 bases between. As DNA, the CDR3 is TGTGCCAGCAGCCCATGGGGGGGGCGGTCGGACACTGAAGCTTTCTTT. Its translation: CASSPWGGRSDTEAFF.

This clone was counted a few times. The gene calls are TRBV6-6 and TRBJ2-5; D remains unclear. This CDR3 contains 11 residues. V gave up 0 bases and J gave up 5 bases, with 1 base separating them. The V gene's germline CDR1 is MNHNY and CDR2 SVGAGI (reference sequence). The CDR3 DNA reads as TGTGCCAGCAGTTACTCGGAGACCCAGTACTTC. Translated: CASSYSETQYF.

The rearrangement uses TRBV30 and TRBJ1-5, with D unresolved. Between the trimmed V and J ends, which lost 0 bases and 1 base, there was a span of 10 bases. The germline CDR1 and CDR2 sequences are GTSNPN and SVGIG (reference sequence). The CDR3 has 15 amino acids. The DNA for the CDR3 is TGTGCCTGGAGTGTACACAGCCCGAGCAATCAGCCCCAGCATTTT. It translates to CAWSVHSPSNQPQHF.

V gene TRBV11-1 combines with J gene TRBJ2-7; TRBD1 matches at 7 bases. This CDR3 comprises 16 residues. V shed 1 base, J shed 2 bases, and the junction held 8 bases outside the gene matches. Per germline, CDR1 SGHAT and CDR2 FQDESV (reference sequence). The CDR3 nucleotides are TGTGCCAGCAGCTTAGAATCCGGGACAGCGGCCTACGAGCAGTACTTC. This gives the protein CASSLESGTAAYEQYF. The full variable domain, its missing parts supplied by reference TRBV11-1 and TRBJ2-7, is EAEVAQSPRYKITEKSQAVAFWCDPISGHATLYWYRQILGQGPELLVQFQDESVVDDSQLPKDRFSAERLKGVDSTLKIQPAELGDSAMYLCASSLESGTAAYEQYFGPGTRLTVT.

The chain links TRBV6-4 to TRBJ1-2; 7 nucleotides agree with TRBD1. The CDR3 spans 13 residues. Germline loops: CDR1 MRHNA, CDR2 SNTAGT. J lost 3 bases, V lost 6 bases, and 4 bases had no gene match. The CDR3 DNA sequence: TGTGCCAGCAGGAAAGGGGGCGACTATGGCTACACCTTC. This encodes CASRKGGDYGYTF.

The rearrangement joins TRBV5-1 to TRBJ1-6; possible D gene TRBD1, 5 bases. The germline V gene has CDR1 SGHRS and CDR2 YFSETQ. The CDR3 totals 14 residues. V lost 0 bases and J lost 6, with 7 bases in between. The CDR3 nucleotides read TGCGCCAGCAGCTTGGGACAGCCTAATTCACCCCTCCACTTT. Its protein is CASSLGQPNSPLHF.

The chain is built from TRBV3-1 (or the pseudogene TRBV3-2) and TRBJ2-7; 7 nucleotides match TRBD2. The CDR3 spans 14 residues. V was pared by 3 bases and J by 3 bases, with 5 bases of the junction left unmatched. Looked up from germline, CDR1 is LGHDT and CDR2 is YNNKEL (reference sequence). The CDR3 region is CASSHDSGFYEQYF. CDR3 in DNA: TGTGCCAGCAGCCATGATAGCGGGTTCTACGAGCAGTACTTC.

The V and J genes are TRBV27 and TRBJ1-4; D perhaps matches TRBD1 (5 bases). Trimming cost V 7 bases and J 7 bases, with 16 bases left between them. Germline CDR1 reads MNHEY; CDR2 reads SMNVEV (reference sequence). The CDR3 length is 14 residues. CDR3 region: CASTGQGKGEKLFF. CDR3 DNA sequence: TGTGCCAGCACGGGGCAAGGGAAGGGTGAAAAACTGTTTTTT.

The CDR3 sequence: CASSYSTGIQNEQYF. The CDR3 coding sequence is TGTGCCAGCAGTTACTCGACAGGGATCCAGAACGAGCAGTACTTC. The chain links TRBV6-5 to TRBJ2-7; 7 positions agree with TRBD1. The CDR3 loop spans 15 amino acids. The V and J ends lost 0 bases and 5 bases, in that order; junction bases with no gene match: 7. The germline CDR1 and CDR2 sequences are MNHEY and SVGAGI.

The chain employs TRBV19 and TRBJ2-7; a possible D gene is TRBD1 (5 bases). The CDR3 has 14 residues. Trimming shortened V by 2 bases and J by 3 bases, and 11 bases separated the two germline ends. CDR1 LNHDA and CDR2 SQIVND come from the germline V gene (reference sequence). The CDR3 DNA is TGTGCCAGTAGTATAATCCCAGGGAACTACGAGCAGTACTTC. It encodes CASSIIPGNYEQYF. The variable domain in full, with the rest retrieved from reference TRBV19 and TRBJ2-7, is DGGITQSPKYLFRKEGQNVTLSCEQNLNHDAMYWYRQDPGQGLRLIYYSQIVNDFQKGDIAEGYSVSREKKESFPLTVTSAQKNPTAFYLCASSIIPGNYEQYFGPGTRLTVT.

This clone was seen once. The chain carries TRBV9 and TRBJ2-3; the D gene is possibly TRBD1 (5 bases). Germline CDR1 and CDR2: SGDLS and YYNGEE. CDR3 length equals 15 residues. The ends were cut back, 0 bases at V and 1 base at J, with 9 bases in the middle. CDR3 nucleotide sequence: TGTGCCAGCAGCGTAGGAGGCAGGGGCACAGATACGCAGTATTTT. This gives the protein CASSVGGRGTDTQYF.

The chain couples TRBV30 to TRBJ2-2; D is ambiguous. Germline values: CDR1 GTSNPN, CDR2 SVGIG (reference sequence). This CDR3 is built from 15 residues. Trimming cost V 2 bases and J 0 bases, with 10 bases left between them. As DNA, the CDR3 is TGTGCCTGGAGTTTGTGGCTAGCGAACACCGGGGAGCTGTTTTTT. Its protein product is CAWSLWLANTGELFF.

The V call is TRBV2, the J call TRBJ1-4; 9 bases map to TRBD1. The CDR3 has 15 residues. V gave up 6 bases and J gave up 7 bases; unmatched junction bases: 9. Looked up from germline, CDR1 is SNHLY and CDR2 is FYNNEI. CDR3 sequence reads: CASSQRDREGEKLFF. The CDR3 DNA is TGTGCCAGCAGCCAAAGGGACAGGGAGGGTGAAAAACTGTTTTTT.

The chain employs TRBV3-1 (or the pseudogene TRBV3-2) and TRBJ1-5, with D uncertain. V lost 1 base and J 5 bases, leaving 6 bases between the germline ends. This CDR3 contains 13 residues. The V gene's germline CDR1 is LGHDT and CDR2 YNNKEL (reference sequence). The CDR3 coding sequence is TGTGCCAGCAGCCAAGGGGAGCATCAGCCCCAGCATTTT. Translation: CASSQGEHQPQHF.

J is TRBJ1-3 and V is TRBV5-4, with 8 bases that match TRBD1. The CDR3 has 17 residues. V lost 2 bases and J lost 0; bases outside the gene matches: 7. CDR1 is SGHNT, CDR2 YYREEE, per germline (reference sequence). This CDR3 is CASSLNRGTSSGNTIYF. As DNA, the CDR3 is TGTGCCAGCAGCTTAAACAGGGGGACGAGCTCTGGAAACACCATATATTTT. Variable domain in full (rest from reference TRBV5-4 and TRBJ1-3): ETGVTQSPTHLIKTRGQQVTLRCSSQSGHNTVSWYQQALGQGPQFIFQYYREEENGRGNFPPRFSGLQFPNYSSELNVNALELDDSALYLCASSLNRGTSSGNTIYFGEGSWLTVV.

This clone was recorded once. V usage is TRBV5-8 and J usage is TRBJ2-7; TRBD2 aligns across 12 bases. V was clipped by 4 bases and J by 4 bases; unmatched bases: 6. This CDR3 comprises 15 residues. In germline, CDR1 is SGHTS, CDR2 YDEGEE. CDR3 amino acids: CASSLGGTSGYEQYF. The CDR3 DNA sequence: TGTGCCAGCAGCCTGGGGGGGACTAGCGGGTACGAGCAGTACTTC.